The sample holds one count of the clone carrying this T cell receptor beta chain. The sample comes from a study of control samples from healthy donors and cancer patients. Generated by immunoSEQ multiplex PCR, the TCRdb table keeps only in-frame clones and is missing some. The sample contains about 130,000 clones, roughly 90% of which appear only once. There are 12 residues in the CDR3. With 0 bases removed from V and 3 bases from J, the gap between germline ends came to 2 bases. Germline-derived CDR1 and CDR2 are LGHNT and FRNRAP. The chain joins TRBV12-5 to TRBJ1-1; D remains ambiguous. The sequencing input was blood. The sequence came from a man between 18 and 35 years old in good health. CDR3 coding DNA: TGTGCTAGTGGTTTGGTCTACACTGAAGCTTTCTTT. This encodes CASGLVYTEAFF.